These 9 T cell receptor beta chains share one sample of origin, sequenced in a study of T-cell memory formation after mild COVID-19. MiXCR, run by TCRdb on the 5' RACE reads, gives a single entry per CDR3 protein. Among 150,000 to 200,000 distinct CDR3 sequences listed, around 10% were seen once. Sequenced material: PBMCs or a T cell subset sorted from them (not recorded which). The receptors derive from a man younger than 30 who had mild COVID-19 (a few samples of this study predate the infection). Cell type and time point are not known.

In this sample, this clonotype turned up a few times. This CDR3 reads CASSFGNSGGTDTQYF. In nucleotides, the CDR3 is TGCGCCAGCAGCTTTGGGAACAGTGGGGGCACAGATACGCAGTATTTT. The chain joins TRBV5-1 to TRBJ2-3; D unresolved. The V and J ends lost 2 bases and 1 base respectively, with 14 bases between them. The CDR3 consists of 16 residues. Germline V gives CDR1 SGHRS, CDR2 YFSETQ. Together with reference TRBV5-1 and TRBJ2-3, the CDR3 gives the full variable domain: KAGVTQTPRYLIKTRGQQVTLSCSPISGHRSVSWYQQTPGQGLQFLFEYFSETQRNKGNFPGRFSGRQFSNSRSEMNVSTLELGDSALYLCASSFGNSGGTDTQYFGPGTRLTVL.

A few counts support this clonotype. This CDR3 reads CASSTLPGPPYF. The CDR3 DNA follows: TGCGCCAGCAGCACTCTGCCGGGACCGCCGTACTTC. The rearrangement links TRBV5-1 to TRBJ2-7; D may be TRBD1 or TRBD2 (5 bases each). V shed 4 bases and J shed 12 bases, with 17 bases lying between them. Germline loops: CDR1 SGHRS, CDR2 YFSETQ. The length of the CDR3 is 12 residues.

The chain combines TRBV7-9 with TRBJ2-1; no clear D. Germline-derived CDR1 and CDR2 are SEHNR and FQNEAQ (reference sequence). The CDR3 loop spans 11 amino acids. V was cut by 9 bases and J by 9 bases, with 12 bases left in between. This chain's CDR3 is CASPKASEQFF. CDR3 DNA sequence: TGTGCCAGTCCTAAGGCTAGTGAGCAGTTCTTC.

This clonotype has just a few counts. The chain combines TRBV4-2 with TRBJ2-3; D unresolved. The CDR3 spans 16 residues. Germline values: CDR1 LGHNA, CDR2 YNFKEQ. V lost 4 bases, J lost 0 bases, and 14 bases lay in between. This chain's CDR3 is CASSPRTQESTDTQYF. Written as DNA, the CDR3 is TGTGCCAGCAGCCCCCGGACCCAGGAAAGCACAGATACGCAGTATTTT.

The chain couples TRBV4-1 to TRBJ1-4; D ambiguous. V lost 1 base and J lost 4, with 16 bases in between. This CDR3 comprises 17 residues. Germline V lookup: CDR1 MGHRA, CDR2 YSYEKL. The DNA of the CDR3 is TGCGCCAGCAGCCAAGGGGCAGGAATAGCCCTTAATGAAAAACTGTTTTTT. This sequence encodes CASSQGAGIALNEKLFF.

This clonotype was counted only a few times. The chain is built from TRBV4-3 and TRBJ2-3; the D gene is possibly TRBD2 (5 bases). The CDR3 contains 14 residues. The germline CDR1 and CDR2 sequences are LGHNA and YSLEER. V lost 3 bases and J lost 2, with 9 bases in between. This CDR3 reads CASSQRLSTDTQYF. The CDR3 DNA is TGCGCCAGCAGCCAGCGACTATCCACAGATACGCAGTATTTT.

The chain links TRBV5-6 to TRBJ1-5; D uncertain. Trimming stripped 1 base from V and 6 bases from J, with 8 bases between. Germline CDR1 reads SGHDT; CDR2 reads YYEEEE. The CDR3 covers 13 residues. CDR3 loop: CASSLNRVQPQHF. The CDR3 DNA is TGTGCCAGCAGCTTGAATAGGGTTCAGCCCCAGCATTTT.

The V call is TRBV29-1, the J call TRBJ2-7, with 7 bases aligning to TRBD1. V lost 1 base to trimming and J lost 6 bases; unmatched junction nucleotides: 3. Germline loops: CDR1 SQVTM, CDR2 ANQGSEA. This CDR3 has 12 residues. The CDR3 protein is CSVEGAGGEQYV. CDR3 in DNA: TGCAGCGTTGAAGGGGCAGGGGGCGAGCAGTACGTC.

J is TRBJ2-1 and V is TRBV11-2, with TRBD1 identical over 8 bases. The V gene's germline CDR1 is SGHAT and CDR2 FQNNGV. The CDR3 has 15 residues. J lost 10 bases, V lost 4 bases, and 12 bases had no gene match. The CDR3 nucleotides are TGTGCCAGCAGCTCGCAGGGGGCCCCCCCGGGGGAGCAGTTCTTC. Translation: CASSSQGAPPGEQFF.